These T cell receptor beta chains were read from a single sample in a study of naive and memory T cell subsets. In TCRdb, the UMI-ligation and nested PCR reads were re-called with MiXCR into one record per CDR3 protein. The data show tens of thousands of distinct CDR3 sequences, 8% to 13% seen once. Material: skin, obtained from a tuberculin skin test site. The receptors come from an adult in good health. Both conserved end residues are part of each CDR3. The D gene is left open where the match is weak. Rows may omit the clone size; those that give it use once, few, many or a size class.

size | D | length | J | V | DNA | CDR3
NA | NA | 15 | TRBJ2-5 | TRBV28 | TGTGCCAGCAGGCCTCAGGGCCGCTTCTGGGAGACCCAGTACTTC | CASRPQGRFWETQYF
many | TRBD2 | 20 | TRBJ2-3 | TRBV7-9 | TGTGCCAGCAGCGAGGGGACTAGCGGGGGATCTTTCCTCGGCACAGATACGCAGTATTTT | CASSEGTSGGSFLGTDTQYF
many | NA | 14 | TRBJ2-7 | TRBV3-1 | TGTGCCAGCAGCCAAGAGGGTCGTATCGACGAGCAGTACTTC | CASSQEGRIDEQYF
few | NA | 15 | TRBJ2-1 | TRBV7-3 | TGTGCCAGCAGCTCACGCCGGGCTTCCTACAATGAGCAGTTCTTC | CASSSRRASYNEQFF
medium-sized | NA | 14 | TRBJ2-3 | TRBV5-5 | TGTGCCAGCAGCCTCGACTACCTGTCGGATACGCAGTATTTT | CASSLDYLSDTQYF
NA | NA | 13 | TRBJ1-3 | TRBV2 | TGTGCCAGCAGTGAAGTCCCCGGAAACACCATATATTTT | CASSEVPGNTIYF
many | NA | 15 | TRBJ2-5 | TRBV7-6 | TGTGCCAGCAGCTTGGACACTCTGGGCGTCGGGACCCAGTACTTC | CASSLDTLGVGTQYF
many | TRBD2 | 17 | TRBJ2-3 | TRBV6-5 | TGTGCCACCACCCTAGTGAGGGCGGGGGGTAACACAGATACGCAGTATTTT | CATTLVRAGGNTDTQYF
many | NA | 15 | TRBJ2-2 | TRBV11-3 | TGTGCCAGCAGCCCAGAGGTTTGGAACACCGGGGAGCTGTTTTTT | CASSPEVWNTGELFF
many | TRBD2 | 17 | TRBJ2-3 | TRBV2 | TGTGCCAGCAGTGAATGGGGGCTAGCGGGAAGATCAGATACGCAGTATTTT | CASSEWGLAGRSDTQYF
many | TRBD1 | 15 | TRBJ2-5 | TRBV7-7 | TGTGCTAGCAGCTTGGAGCAGGGGGCTGGAGAGACCCAGTACTTC | CASSLEQGAGETQYF
few | TRBD2 | 13 | TRBJ2-1 | TRBV20-1 | TGCGGGACTAGCGGGAACTCCTACAATGAGCAGTTCTTC | CGTSGNSYNEQFF
NA | TRBD2 | 14 | TRBJ2-7 | TRBV6-6 | TGTGCCAGCAGTGCGACTAGCGAGCTTAGCGAGCAGTACTTC | CASSATSELSEQYF
many | NA | 14 | TRBJ2-1 | TRBV20-1 | TGCAGTGCCAATCGCCCACACTCCTACAATGAGCAGTTCTTC | CSANRPHSYNEQFF
many | NA | 13 | TRBJ2-1 | TRBV28 | TGTGCCAGCAGGCCTGGGACCGTCGATGAGCAGTTCTTC | CASRPGTVDEQFF
many | NA | 14 | TRBJ1-3 | TRBV10-3 | TGTGCCATCAGGGGGAACGGCGCTGGAAACACCATATATTTT | CAIRGNGAGNTIYF
NA | NA | 14 | TRBJ1-3 | TRBV6-5 | TGTGCCAGCAGCACAGGGTTATCTGGAAACACCATATATTTT | CASSTGLSGNTIYF
many | TRBD2 | 15 | TRBJ2-1 | TRBV29-1 | TGCAGCGTAGTACTAGCGGGGGGTATCTACAATGAGCAGTTCTTC | CSVVLAGGIYNEQFF
few | TRBD1 | 15 | TRBJ1-1 | TRBV6-1 | TGTGCCAGCAGCGGGACAGGCCTTAGGAACACTGAAGCTTTCTTT | CASSGTGLRNTEAFF
NA | TRBD2 | 15 | TRBJ2-1 | TRBV7-8 | TGTGCCAGCAGCAGAGTGAGGGGACTAGCGGGGGAGCAGTTCTTC | CASSRVRGLAGEQFF
few | NA | 14 | TRBJ2-6 | TRBV5-1 | TGCGCCAGCAGCGGGAGCTCTGGGGCCAACGTCCTGACTTTC | CASSGSSGANVLTF
medium-sized | TRBD1 | 16 | TRBJ2-1 | TRBV12-3/TRBV12-4 | TGTGCCAGCAGCGAGACTGGACAGGGTCGATCCAATGAGCAGTTCTTC | CASSETGQGRSNEQFF
NA | NA | 13 | TRBJ1-2 | TRBV25-1 | TGTGCCAGCAGTGGTATCGGCTTCTATGGCTACACCTTC | CASSGIGFYGYTF
NA | TRBD1 | 15 | TRBJ1-2 | TRBV2 | TGTGCCAGCCGATACTCCGGGACAGGGTTGATGGGCTACACCTTC | CASRYSGTGLMGYTF
NA | NA | 14 | TRBJ2-5 | TRBV18 | TGTGCCAGCTCACCACCGTCGTACCAAGAGACCCAGTACTTC | CASSPPSYQETQYF
few | TRBD2 | 16 | TRBJ2-1 | TRBV20-1 | TGCAGTGCTAAGGGACTAGCGGGAGATCCCTACAATGAGCAGTTCTTC | CSAKGLAGDPYNEQFF
few | NA | 11 | TRBJ2-1 | TRBV29-1 | TGCAGCTACAGGGTCTACAATGAGCAGTTCTTC | CSYRVYNEQFF
many | TRBD1 | 13 | TRBJ2-7 | TRBV28 | TGTGCCAGCAGCCCGGACAGGGTCTACGAGCAGTACTTC | CASSPDRVYEQYF
few | TRBD1 | 16 | TRBJ2-5 | TRBV5-1 | TGCGCCAGCAGCTTGGGGCCGATAGGGACAGGAGAGACCCAGTACTTC | CASSLGPIGTGETQYF
NA | TRBD1 | 14 | TRBJ1-1 | TRBV29-1 | TGCAGCGTTCGGACAGGGGCTTCGAACACTGAAGCTTTCTTT | CSVRTGASNTEAFF
many | NA | 15 | TRBJ1-2 | TRBV4-1 | TGCGCCAGCAGCCAAGATTCCCCCCAGAACTATGGCTACACCTTC | CASSQDSPQNYGYTF
NA | TRBD1 | 14 | TRBJ2-7 | TRBV6-5 | TGTGCCAGCAGTTCCACAGGGGAAGGGGGCGAGCAGTACTTC | CASSSTGEGGEQYF
many | NA | 15 | TRBJ2-1 | TRBV20-1 | TGCAGTGCTAGATCAGGACAGTACTCCTACAATGAGCAGTTCTTC | CSARSGQYSYNEQFF
many | NA | 15 | TRBJ2-1 | TRBV7-3 | TGTGCCAGCAGCGCTAGGGGTCGGTCTTACAATGAGCAGTTCTTC | CASSARGRSYNEQFF
many | NA | 11 | TRBJ2-5 | TRBV29-1 | TGCAGCGTGGCAAGGGCTGAGACCCAGTACTTC | CSVARAETQYF
many | NA | 13 | TRBJ2-2 | TRBV12-3/TRBV12-4 | TGTGCCAGCAGTTTAGCGGCGGCCGGGGAGCTGTTTTTT | CASSLAAAGELFF
many | TRBD2 | 19 | TRBJ2-1 | TRBV24-1 | TGTGCCACCAGTGGTACTCCGGGACTAGCGGGAGGCCAAAACAATGAGCAGTTCTTC | CATSGTPGLAGGQNNEQFF
NA | TRBD2 | 16 | TRBJ2-5 | TRBV5-1 | TGCGCCAGCAGCTTGGGAGGAGCGGGGCTGGGCGAGACCCAGTACTTC | CASSLGGAGLGETQYF
many | NA | 12 | TRBJ2-3 | TRBV13 | TGTGCCAGCAGCTCCCAGGGAGATACGCAGTATTTT | CASSSQGDTQYF
many | TRBD1 | 15 | TRBJ1-5 | TRBV6-6 | TGTGCCAGCACCGAACAGGGGGCGGACAATCAGCCCCAGCATTTT | CASTEQGADNQPQHF
NA | NA | 15 | TRBJ2-5 | TRBV6-6 | TGTGCCAGCAGTACCGCGGGGCCCTACCAAGAGACCCAGTACTTC | CASSTAGPYQETQYF
medium-sized | NA | 12 | TRBJ1-5 | TRBV12-3/TRBV12-4 | TGTGCCACCCGGGAGGGTTCTCAGCCCCAGCATTTT | CATREGSQPQHF
NA | TRBD1 | 15 | TRBJ1-1 | TRBV12-5 | TGTGCTAGTGGTTTGGGACAGGGTATGGGCACTGAAGCTTTCTTT | CASGLGQGMGTEAFF
NA | NA | 15 | TRBJ1-1 | TRBV19 | TGTGCCAGTAGTATTGGAGGTTTATTGAACACTGAAGCTTTCTTT | CASSIGGLLNTEAFF
NA | TRBD2 | 14 | TRBJ2-7 | TRBV2 | TGTGCCAGCAATCTAGCGGGGGCCCCCTACGAGCAGTACTTC | CASNLAGAPYEQYF
NA | NA | 14 | TRBJ1-5 | TRBV19 | TGTGCCAGTACCGATAATTATAGCAATCAGCCCCAGCATTTT | CASTDNYSNQPQHF
few | TRBD1 | 14 | TRBJ2-7 | TRBV20-1 | TGCAGTGCTACAGGACAGGGGGCATGGTACGAGCAGTACTTC | CSATGQGAWYEQYF
many | NA | 17 | TRBJ2-3 | TRBV7-2 | TGTGCCAGCAGCCCCCCTAATAGCGGAGTCGGCACAGATACGCAGTATTTT | CASSPPNSGVGTDTQYF
many | TRBD1 | 14 | TRBJ2-7 | TRBV27 | TGTGCCAGCAGCCCCGGGACAGGGGGCTACGAGCAGTACTTC | CASSPGTGGYEQYF
many | NA | 15 | TRBJ2-3 | TRBV27 | TGTGCCAGCAGTTTGTGGGATAGCAGCACAGATACGCAGTATTTT | CASSLWDSSTDTQYF
few | NA | 13 | TRBJ2-7 | TRBV20-1 | TGCAGTGTTAAGCCGGGACCAAGTTACGAGCAGTACTTC | CSVKPGPSYEQYF
many | NA | 12 | TRBJ2-5 | TRBV20-1 | TGCAGTGCGCCGGGACCCTCGAGGACCCAGTACTTC | CSAPGPSRTQYF
many | TRBD1 | 16 | TRBJ2-2 | TRBV29-1 | TGCAGCGAGAGGAAGGGGCGACAGGGTGACACCGGGGAGCTGTTTTTT | CSERKGRQGDTGELFF
many | TRBD1 | 13 | TRBJ2-3 | TRBV2 | TGTGCCAGCATGGACAGGGGCACAGATACGCAGTATTTT | CASMDRGTDTQYF
few | TRBD1 | 15 | TRBJ2-1 | TRBV28 | TGTGCCAGCAGTTTAGAGGACAGGGTGAGAAATGAGCAGTTCTTC | CASSLEDRVRNEQFF
NA | NA | 17 | TRBJ2-3 | TRBV27 | TGTGCCAGCAGTTTACTGACAGATCCGCTAAGCACAGATACGCAGTATTTT | CASSLLTDPLSTDTQYF